This entry lists 26 T cell receptor beta chains sequenced from one sample in a study of blood T cell repertoires in COVID-19. Clones were sequenced by immunoSEQ multiplex PCR, and TCRdb holds only the in-frame ones, with some missing. This table holds around 68,000 clones, more than 65% found once. Material for sequencing was peripheral blood. These receptors were obtained from a woman aged 45-60 years with acute or convalescent COVID-19.

This chain links TRBV11-2 with TRBJ1-2, with D possibly matching TRBD1 (5 bases). CDR1 and CDR2 (germline): SGHAT, FQNNGV. The CDR3 sequence is 13 residues long. Trimming left V 2 bases short and J 3 bases short, with 7 bases between. CDR3 loop: CASSLSGHYGYTF. As DNA, the CDR3 is TGTGCCAGCAGCTTATCAGGGCACTATGGCTACACCTTC.

The chain combines TRBV14 with TRBJ1-4, with D maybe TRBD1 (6 bases). The CDR3 totals 15 residues. V dropped 0 bases and J dropped 6 bases, with 11 bases sitting between them. The germline V gene encodes CDR1 SGHDN and CDR2 FVKESK. CDR3 sequence reads: CASSQDLNRDEKLFF. Here the CDR3 DNA reads TGTGCCAGCAGCCAAGATCTTAACAGGGATGAAAAACTGTTTTTT. The complete variable domain, with remaining parts taken from reference TRBV14 and TRBJ1-4, reads EAGVTQFPSHSVIEKGQTVTLRCDPISGHDNLYWYRRVMGKEIKFLLHFVKESKQDESGMPNNRFLAERTGGTYSTLKVQPAELEDSGVYFCASSQDLNRDEKLFFGSGTQLSVL.

This chain uses TRBV3-1 (or the pseudogene TRBV3-2) with TRBJ1-5; TRBD1 might be the D (6 bases). The CDR3 runs 15 residues. V lost 0 bases, J lost 3 bases, and 9 bases lay in between. CDR1 and CDR2 from the germline V gene are LGHDT and YNNKEL (reference sequence). CDR3 in amino acids: CASSQEGTNNQPQHF. In DNA, the CDR3 is TGTGCCAGCAGCCAAGAAGGGACAAACAATCAGCCCCAGCATTTT.

CDR3 region: CASSQEAQGIGNNSPLHF. The DNA of the CDR3 is TGCGCCAGCAGCCAAGAGGCACAGGGAATCGGCAATAATTCACCCCTCCACTTT. The J gene is TRBJ1-6, the V gene TRBV4-3, with a tentative D call TRBD1 (6 bases). V dropped 0 bases and J dropped 5 bases, with 17 bases sitting between them. CDR3 size: 18 residues. Germline values: CDR1 LGHNA, CDR2 YSLEER.

This clone was seen a few times. The chain recombines TRBV13 with TRBJ2-3; 9 bases align to TRBD2. CDR3 size: 16 residues. With 2 bases clipped from V and 7 bases from J, the junction kept 10 bases outside the gene matches. CDR1 PRHDT and CDR2 FYEKMQ come from the germline V gene (reference sequence). CDR3 in amino acids: CASSLIGLAGTNTQYF. The CDR3 coding sequence is TGTGCCAGCAGCTTAATAGGGCTAGCGGGAACAAATACGCAGTATTTT.

A single count supports this clone. The rearrangement links TRBV12-5 to TRBJ1-2, with D tentatively TRBD1 (6 bases). Trimming took 0 bases from V and 0 from J, leaving 20 bases between them. Germline V gives CDR1 LGHNT, CDR2 FRNRAP. There are 19 residues in the CDR3. The CDR3 is CASGLVSRDTWRANYGYTF. CDR3 nucleotides: TGTGCTAGTGGTTTGGTAAGTAGGGACACCTGGAGAGCTAACTATGGCTACACCTTC.

This clone was observed a few times. This sequence joins TRBV27 and TRBJ2-1; the match to TRBD2 covers 7 bases. CDR1 and CDR2 from the germline V gene are MNHEY and SMNVEV (reference sequence). The CDR3 extends over 14 amino acids. The V segment lost 1 base and the J segment 9 bases; nucleotides outside the gene matches: 6. Here the CDR3 DNA reads TGTGCCAGCAGTTTATATGCGGGAGTGAGTGAGCAGTTCTTC. Protein sequence: CASSLYAGVSEQFF.

This rearrangement joins TRBV11-1 to TRBJ1-1, with D unclear. The CDR3 has 13 amino acids. The ends were cut back, 3 bases at V and 0 bases at J, with 5 bases in the middle. Germline CDR1 reads SGHAT; CDR2 reads FQDESV (reference sequence). CDR3: CASSFAVNTEAFF. DNA for the CDR3: TGTGCCAGCAGCTTTGCAGTGAACACTGAAGCTTTCTTT.

The rearrangement links TRBV7-9 to TRBJ2-1, with 15 bases that match TRBD2. CDR3 length equals 16 residues. V was clipped by 4 bases and J by 10 bases; unmatched bases: 8. Germline V gives CDR1 SEHNR, CDR2 FQNEAQ (reference sequence). CDR3 residues: CASSSLGLAGGHEQFF. The CDR3 region has the DNA TGTGCCAGCAGCTCCCTCGGACTAGCGGGAGGGCACGAGCAGTTCTTC.

This chain uses TRBV12-3 or TRBV12-4 with TRBJ2-5, with D tentatively TRBD1 (5 bases). Trimming removed 4 bases from V and 5 bases from J, with 11 bases in between. CDR3 length: 13 amino acids. The CDR3 loop is CASSWAGSETQYF. CDR3 bases: TGTGCCAGCAGTTGGGCAGGGTCGGAGACCCAGTACTTC.

This clone appeared a single time. This sequence joins TRBV6-5 and TRBJ1-1, with D perhaps TRBD1 (5 bases). This CDR3 is 13 amino acids long. The germline V gene encodes CDR1 MNHEY and CDR2 SVGAGI. V lost 7 bases and J 0 bases, leaving 9 bases between the germline ends. The CDR3 here is CASIRQMNTEAFF. In DNA, the CDR3 is TGTGCCAGCATTCGACAGATGAACACTGAAGCTTTCTTT.

This clone was counted between two and nine times. V is TRBV2 and J is TRBJ2-4; 11 nucleotides line up with TRBD2. Per the germline V gene, CDR1 is SNHLY and CDR2 is FYNNEI. V dropped 9 bases and J dropped 2; count of bases not matched to a gene: 9. CDR3 length equals 16 residues. The CDR3: CASYFSGRATKNIQYF. CDR3 DNA sequence: TGTGCCAGTTATTTTAGCGGGAGGGCGACCAAAAACATTCAGTACTTC.

This clone was counted once. V and J are TRBV7-2 and TRBJ2-7; 9 nucleotides align to TRBD1. Germline loops: CDR1 SGHTA, CDR2 FQGNSA. V lost 4 bases to trimming and J lost 7 bases; unmatched junction nucleotides: 14. The CDR3 has 16 amino acids. The DNA for the CDR3 is TGTGCCAGCAGCTCGAGGCCGGGGACAGGGAAGTGGGAGCAGTACTTC. Protein product: CASSSRPGTGKWEQYF.

The chain carries TRBV29-1 and TRBJ1-5; TRBD1 matches 8 bases. The V segment lost 6 bases and the J segment 2 bases; nucleotides outside the gene matches: 3. The CDR3 is 13 residues long. The germline V gene has CDR1 SQVTM and CDR2 ANQGSEA. The CDR3 DNA sequence: TGCAGCGTGATGACAGGGGGCAATCAGCCCCAGCATTTT. This codes for CSVMTGGNQPQHF.

The rearrangement links TRBV5-6 to TRBJ2-1; 10 positions agree with TRBD2. V shed 4 bases, J shed 0 bases, and the junction held 4 bases outside the gene matches. Germline V gene lookup returns CDR1 SGHDT and CDR2 YYEEEE. The CDR3 covers 16 residues. CDR3 amino acids: CASSLLAGGSYNEQFF. The CDR3 nucleotides are TGTGCCAGCAGCCTGTTAGCGGGGGGCTCCTACAATGAGCAGTTCTTC.

The V and J genes are TRBV2 and TRBJ1-5, with D uncertain. The CDR3 extends over 13 amino acids. The V end was cut by 4 bases, the J end by 5 bases, with 9 bases between. CDR1 and CDR2 from the germline V gene are SNHLY and FYNNEI. CDR3 DNA sequence: TGTGCCAGCAGTGGGTATTCGGATCAGCCCCAGCATTTT. This sequence encodes CASSGYSDQPQHF.

The chain recombines TRBV5-6 with TRBJ1-1; D uncertain. The CDR3 consists of 15 residues. The V gene lost 0 bases and the J gene lost 5 bases, with 14 bases spanning the gap. Germline lookup yields CDR1 SGHDT and CDR2 YYEEEE. The CDR3 DNA sequence: TGTGCCAGCAGCTTGGACTTACAGATGAGAACTGAAGCTTTCTTT. Amino acid sequence: CASSLDLQMRTEAFF.

The chain uses TRBV30 and TRBJ2-2; 7 positions agree with TRBD2. The germline gives CDR1 GTSNPN, CDR2 SVGIG (reference sequence). This CDR3 region has 14 residues. V shed 5 bases and J 3 bases; nucleotides not matched to a gene: 6. The CDR3 DNA is TGTGCCTGGGACCGGGACTATGACACCGGGGAGCTGTTTTTT. Its protein is CAWDRDYDTGELFF.

The chain is built from TRBV9 and TRBJ1-1; TRBD1 matches at 10 bases. CDR3 size: 18 residues. Germline assignment: CDR1 SGDLS and CDR2 YYNGEE. Germline trimming cut 3 bases from V and 6 bases from J; bases unmatched to any gene: 17. The CDR3 loop reads CASSGQGALIPGNAEAFF. DNA of the CDR3: TGTGCCAGCAGCGGACAGGGGGCGCTGATTCCAGGAAACGCTGAAGCTTTCTTT.

Only a few counts were recorded for this clone. This chain uses TRBV27 with TRBJ2-1; 7 bases are shared with TRBD1. J gave up 5 bases and V 5 bases, and 0 bases lay outside the gene matches. In germline, CDR1 is MNHEY, CDR2 SMNVEV (reference sequence). CDR3 length: 12 residues. DNA of the CDR3: TGTGCCAGCAGTACAGGGGACAATGAGCAGTTCTTC. It encodes CASSTGDNEQFF.

This clone was seen once. This chain connects TRBV7-8 to TRBJ2-5, with TRBD2 identical over 7 bases. This CDR3 is built from 15 residues. Germline assignment: CDR1 SGHVS and CDR2 FQNEAQ. J lost 2 bases, V lost 0 bases, and 3 bases had no gene match. The CDR3 here is CASSLAGRGQETQYF. CDR3 DNA sequence: TGTGCCAGCAGCTTAGCAGGGCGGGGGCAAGAGACCCAGTACTTC.

The CDR3 DNA sequence: TGTGCCAGCACGCAACTAGGGTATGGGGAGACCCAGTACTTC. Its translation: CASTQLGYGETQYF. The chain uses TRBV6-5 and TRBJ2-5, with a tentative D call TRBD2 (5 bases). The CDR3 loop spans 14 amino acids. V lost 7 bases and J lost 5, with 17 bases in between. Germline CDR1 is MNHEY and CDR2 is SVGAGI.

This clone was counted between two and nine times. The chain combines TRBV27 with TRBJ1-5; TRBD1 is a possible D gene (6 bases). CDR1 is MNHEY and CDR2 is SMNVEV in the germline V gene (reference sequence). The V and J ends lost 6 bases and 4 bases respectively, with 13 bases between them. The CDR3 is 14 amino acids. This chain's CDR3 is CASRIQGSNQPQHF. In DNA, the CDR3 is TGTGCCAGCAGGATACAGGGATCAAATCAGCCCCAGCATTTT.

The chain couples TRBV27 to TRBJ2-7; 7 bases map to TRBD1. V shed 2 bases and J 12 bases; nucleotides not matched to a gene: 4. The CDR3 loop spans 11 amino acids. The germline CDR1 and CDR2 sequences are MNHEY and SMNVEV (reference sequence). The CDR3 DNA sequence: TGTGCCAGCAGTTTAGGGACAGCCCCGTACTTC. It codes for CASSLGTAPYF.

The genes are TRBV5-1 and TRBJ2-2; 7 nucleotides agree with TRBD1. CDR1 is SGHRS and CDR2 is YFSETQ in the germline V gene. The V gene end was trimmed by 5 bases and the J gene end by 5 bases; junction bases not matched to a gene: 6. CDR3 length: 14 amino acids. CDR3 region: CASRHGRGTGELFF. In DNA, the CDR3 is TGCGCCAGCAGACACGGCAGGGGGACCGGGGAGCTGTTTTTT.

The CDR3 DNA follows: TGTGCCAGCAGTGATACAGTTGGGGGGGACTCTGGGGCCAACGTCCTGACTTTC. Residues: CASSDTVGGDSGANVLTF. V usage is TRBV6-4 and J usage is TRBJ2-6; 7 bases fit TRBD2. From germline, CDR1 is MRHNA and CDR2 SNTAGT. The CDR3 runs to 18 residues. The J segment lost 0 bases and the V segment lost 3 bases, leaving 8 bases of the junction unmatched.